This T cell receptor beta chain comes out of a study of shared T cell receptors in the human thymus (dated by TCRdb to the early 2020s). Study-wide context: The study examined how self-reactive, shared T-cell receptor alpha chains are generated in the human thymus.

The library was generated by the immunoSEQ multiplex PCR assay. The immuneACCESS repertoire file appears here via TCRdb, limited to in-frame rearrangements. These files lack a portion of the clones; in checked studies, under half of the deficit traces to unresolved V genes, and the cause of the others is not known. The sample table shows roughly 710,000 clones, and roughly 88% are seen once. The ten largest account for approximately 0.01% of the sample. Remarks on this clone: Its antigen has not been determined. No base-level quality is on record; no much larger clone is a single base apart.

Sequences LGHNT (CDR1) and FRNRAP (CDR2) are obtained from the germline V gene. The CDR3 runs 15 residues from the cysteine to the phenylalanine. The DNA shown is the 45-base CDR3, in frame from base 1. Trimming at the junction amounts to 0 bases on V and 0 bases on J, and the germline ends lie 9 bases apart. Another study also made use of these data, one on human thymus T cells. According to the second study: Immunologically healthy infants undergoing open corrective cardiac surgery for congenital heart defects in Finland were used as donors. The thymus tissue came from surgical resects taken out during corrective cardiac surgery. Both the thymic and the peripheral blood repertoires appeared to show biased V and J gene segment usage. The related research found that thymic TCR repertoires overlapped highly between unrelated individuals. The study described the TCR alpha and beta repertoires in fewer than 10 infant thymus samples and four matching peripheral blood samples. The infant donors were roughly 6 to 250 days old, and the cohort included six males and two females. Thymocytes were freed from the tissue by mechanical means and kept at -70 degrees C as pellets of about 9-30 million cells. A QIAsymphony instrument was used to extract genomic DNA from frozen cell pellets. TCRB and TCRAD loci were amplified from a standardized quantity of quality-controlled genomic DNA using the immunoSEQ multiplex PCR assay. The V(D)J region was spanned by amplicons of a length sufficient to cover the CDR3 and to identify V and J genes. Through the commercial immunoSEQ service, the amplicons were sequenced on an Illumina platform. Primer bias and sequencing errors were corrected as previously described, and TCRAD and TCRB were defined on the basis of the IMGT database. Analysis of the repertoires was done with immunoSEQ Analyzer 3.0 and VDJTools and included basic statistics, V/J segment usage, diversity estimates, rarefaction and pairwise overlap. To estimate diversity, the Chao1, ChaoE, Efron-Thisted, Shannon and inverse Simpson indices were applied, and diversity was also estimated on datasets down-sampled to the smallest sample. Repertoire overlap was determined by strict matching of CDR3 nucleotide sequence, V gene and J gene, and Jaccard-based multidimensional scaling clustering was applied. On average, roughly 800,000 unique TCRB clonotypes were obtained from thymus samples, compared with approximately 82,000 from blood samples.

Sequencing used thymocytes. This chain is built from TRBV12-5 and TRBJ2-7; the D gene assignment is ambiguous. The source of this sequence is a girl in the first two years of life with a congenital heart defect. Donor details come from another sample of the same person, matched by shared clones. The CDR3 region has the sequence CASGLVQKYSYEQYF. The nucleotide sequence reads as follows: TGTGCTAGTGGTTTGGTTCAGAAATACTCCTACGAGCAGTACTTC.